The sequence of this T cell receptor delta chain was determined in a study of γδ T cells in repeated Plasmodium falciparum infection. Study-wide points: Waves of new clonotype selection appeared after repeated controlled infections in Vdelta2-negative, largely Vdelta1+, gammadelta T cells.

TCRdb applied CATT to the multiplex PCR reads for clone calling. This sample carries 93,000 or so delta-chain clones, 0.85% to 1% of them seen once, and the ten largest clones take more than 9%. Flow sorting of PBMC yielded separate Vgamma9/Vdelta2+ and Vdelta2-negative gammadelta T cell populations for bulk repertoire analysis. The CDR3 totals 15 residues. Germline V CDR1 and CDR2: TSWWSYY, QGS. This clone has ten or more counts. Antigen unknown. A far more abundant clone sits one base away, making this likely a read error. The sample contains more than one DNA sequence encoding this CDR3. Sequencing used gamma-delta T cells from blood. The chain employs TRDV1 and TRDJ1, with a possible D match to TRDD2 (5 bases). This sequence originates from a pool of human donors (malaria-infected and uninfected, not separated). CDR3 residues: CALEAPFSSTDKLIF. The CDR3 DNA reads as TGTGCTCTTGAGGCCCCCTTCTCCTCCACCGATAAACTCATCTTC.